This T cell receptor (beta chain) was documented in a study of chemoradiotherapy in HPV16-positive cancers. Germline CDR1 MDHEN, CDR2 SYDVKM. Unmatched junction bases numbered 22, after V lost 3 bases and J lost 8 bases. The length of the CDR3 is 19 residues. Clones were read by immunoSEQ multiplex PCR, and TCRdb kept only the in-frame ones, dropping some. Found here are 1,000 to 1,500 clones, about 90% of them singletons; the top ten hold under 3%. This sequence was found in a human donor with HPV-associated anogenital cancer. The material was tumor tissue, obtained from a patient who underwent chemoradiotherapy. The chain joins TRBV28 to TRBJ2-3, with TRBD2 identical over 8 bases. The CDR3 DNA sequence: TGTGCCAGCAGTTTTATGATCGGTGTCGGGGGGGGCTATGGTCGTACGCAGTATTTT. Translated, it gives CASSFMIGVGGGYGRTQYF.